The T cell receptor beta chain described here comes from a study of patients and donors after allogeneic stem cell transplantation. TCRdb ran MiXCR on the RT-PCR reads and lists one entry per CDR3 protein. The sample consists of roughly 960,000 distinct CDR3 sequences, approximately 18% of them appearing once. CDR3 length equals 16 residues. Germline-derived CDR1 and CDR2 are LGHNA and YNFKEQ. The V end was cut by 0 bases, the J end by 4 bases, with 15 bases between. The chain joins TRBV4-2 to TRBJ1-1, with no clear D. The TCR originated in a human donor who was either an allogeneic HSCT recipient or a stem cell or donor lymphocyte infusion donor (not recorded which). It is not recorded whose cells these are; they may come from a transplant donor. Sequencing input: blood, either unsorted or a sorted T cell fraction (not recorded which). CDR3 sequence (DNA): TGTGCCAGCAGCCAAGATCAGAGAATTGGGAGCACTGAAGCTTTCTTT. It specifies CASSQDQRIGSTEAFF.